Listed below are T cell receptor beta chains from one sample, sequenced in a study of a mutant IDH1 vaccine in newly diagnosed glioma. Sequencing used immunoSEQ multiplex PCR; TCRdb keeps in-frame clones, though not all of them. The data contain about 27,000 clones, about three quarters of them singletons. These receptors' targets are unknown. The source material was PBMCs, sampled from a glioma patient whose treatment included an IDH1 peptide vaccine. The receptors here all came from a man between 50 and 59 years old with glioma. Each CDR3 is given with its conserved first and last residue. The order of the fields is V gene, D gene, J gene, clone size, CDR3 protein, CDR3 DNA. The D gene is left open where the match is weak. Size tells how often a clone was seen (once, few, many) or the class of an expanded clone, and some rows leave it out.

>TRBV5-1|.|TRBJ2-1|.
CASSLSRVNEQFF
TGCGCCAGCAGCCTCTCTAGGGTCAATGAGCAGTTCTTC
>TRBV2|.|TRBJ1-5|few
CASSVERGNQPQHF
TGTGCCAGCAGTGTAGAAAGGGGCAATCAGCCCCAGCATTTT
>TRBV10-3|TRBD1|TRBJ1-2|.
CAGWGQGRYGYTF
TGTGCCGGCTGGGGACAGGGTCGGTATGGCTACACCTTC
>TRBV5-1|TRBD1|TRBJ1-1|.
CASSLGDRTTEAFF
TGCGCCAGCAGCTTGGGGGACAGGACCACTGAAGCTTTCTTT
>TRBV5-4|TRBD2|TRBJ2-3|.
CASSLGTSGDGTDTQYF
TGTGCCAGCAGCCTAGGGACTAGCGGGGATGGGACAGATACGCAGTATTTT
>TRBV7-2|.|TRBJ2-5|once
CASSLTAPYGTQYF
TGTGCCAGCAGCTTGACCGCCCCTTATGGGACCCAGTACTTC
>TRBV11-3|.|TRBJ1-6|.
CASRSRSSYNSPLHF
TGTGCCAGCCGTTCAAGGAGCTCCTATAATTCACCCCTCCACTTT
>TRBV4-1|.|TRBJ2-1|.
CASSPETGYYNEQFF
TGCGCCAGCAGCCCAGAAACAGGGTATTACAATGAGCAGTTCTTC
>TRBV4-1|.|TRBJ2-5|.
CASSQVAGGETQYF
TGCGCCAGCAGCCAAGTCGCCGGAGGGGAGACCCAGTACTTC
>TRBV13|.|TRBJ2-7|.
CASSLKAGLTYEQYF
TGTGCCAGCAGCTTAAAAGCAGGCCTAACCTACGAGCAGTACTTC
>TRBV4-1|.|TRBJ1-2|.
CASSSTPGGSGYTF
TGCGCCAGCAGCTCGACTCCCGGAGGGTCTGGCTACACCTTC
>TRBV19|TRBD1|TRBJ2-1|.
CASSIDPDRVDGDEQFF
TGTGCCAGTAGTATAGATCCTGACAGGGTCGATGGCGATGAGCAGTTCTTC
>TRBV5-6|.|TRBJ1-1|.
CASSSRSNTEAFF
TGTGCCAGCAGCTCACGGAGCAACACTGAAGCTTTCTTT
>TRBV30|.|TRBJ1-2|.
CAWSVRGGVYGYTF
TGTGCCTGGAGTGTACGAGGGGGGGTCTATGGCTACACCTTC
>TRBV5-1|TRBD1|TRBJ1-3|.
CASSLNSQGASGNTIYF
TGCGCCAGCAGCTTGAACAGTCAGGGGGCTTCTGGAAACACCATATATTTT
>TRBV10-3|.|TRBJ2-3|few
CAIAFSGGSTDTQYF
TGTGCCATCGCTTTCTCCGGAGGGAGCACAGATACGCAGTATTTT
>TRBV5-1|TRBD2|TRBJ2-7|once
CASSLSGRTSDEQYF
TGCGCCAGCAGCTTGTCTGGCCGGACTAGCGACGAGCAGTACTTC
>TRBV2|.|TRBJ2-1|.
CASSEGTGDEQFF
TGTGCCAGCAGTGAAGGGACGGGAGATGAGCAGTTCTTC
>TRBV9|.|TRBJ2-2|once
CASSQGLNTGELFF
TGTGCCAGCAGCCAAGGGCTAAACACCGGGGAGCTGTTTTTT
>TRBV30|.|TRBJ1-2|.
CALTGNYGYTF
TGTGCCTTAACAGGGAACTATGGCTACACCTTC
>TRBV5-5|TRBD1|TRBJ2-7|.
CASSPSGTGVYEQYF
TGTGCCAGCAGCCCGTCAGGGACAGGGGTCTACGAGCAGTACTTC
>TRBV27|.|TRBJ2-7|.
CATGRSSYEQYF
TGTGCCACCGGGAGAAGCTCCTACGAGCAGTACTTC
>TRBV5-4|.|TRBJ1-6|.
CASSRGRGANSPLHF
TGTGCCAGCAGCCGGGGAAGGGGGGCGAATTCACCCCTCCACTTT
>TRBV7-2|.|TRBJ1-5|.
CASSLALGQPQHF
TGTGCCAGCAGCTTAGCGCTTGGTCAGCCCCAGCATTTT
>TRBV5-1|.|TRBJ2-2|.
CASSLGGGRTGELFF
TGCGCCAGCAGCTTGGGAGGAGGGAGGACCGGGGAGCTGTTTTTT
>TRBV7-9|.|TRBJ2-5|.
CASSLQGGAQYF
TGTGCCAGCAGCTTACAAGGAGGGGCCCAGTACTTC
>TRBV27|TRBD2|TRBJ2-5|.
CASRSGGRAETQYF
TGTGCCAGCCGCTCGGGGGGGAGGGCGGAGACCCAGTACTTC
>TRBV29-1|TRBD2|TRBJ2-7|.
CSVLLRGGDSYEQYF
TGCAGCGTCTTACTGCGGGGGGGGGACTCCTACGAGCAGTACTTC
>TRBV27|.|TRBJ2-3|.
CASSPRPDTQYF
TGTGCCAGCAGCCCACGTCCAGATACGCAGTATTTT
>TRBV6-6|.|TRBJ1-1|few
CASSAGGPEAFF
TGTGCCAGCAGCGCGGGGGGACCCGAAGCTTTCTTT
>TRBV5-6|.|TRBJ2-7|once
CASRYYTQYDEQYF
TGTGCCAGCAGATATTACACCCAATATGACGAGCAGTACTTC
>TRBV4-2|.|TRBJ2-7|.
CASSRQLGGEQYF
TGTGCCAGCAGCCGTCAATTGGGTGGGGAGCAGTACTTC
>TRBV18|.|TRBJ2-2|few
CASSPGLRGLFF
TGTGCCAGCTCACCGGGTCTCAGAGGGTTGTTTTTT
>TRBV30|.|TRBJ1-2|.
CAWDVGGGYTF
TGTGCCTGGGACGTTGGTGGTGGCTACACCTTC
>TRBV6-1|TRBD1|TRBJ1-4|few
CASSSGTGNEKLFF
TGTGCCAGCAGTTCCGGGACAGGGAATGAAAAACTGTTTTTT
>TRBV18|TRBD2|TRBJ2-7|.
CASSPIAGSGEQYF
TGTGCCAGCTCACCTATAGCGGGATCGGGTGAGCAGTACTTC
>TRBV6-6|.|TRBJ2-7|few
CASSYSGTSGEQYF
TGTGCCAGCAGTTACTCCGGTACGTCTGGAGAGCAGTACTTC
>TRBV6-5|.|TRBJ1-2|.
CASTRSGFTNYGYTF
TGTGCCAGCACCAGGAGTGGCTTTACTAACTATGGCTACACCTTC
>TRBV30|TRBD1|TRBJ1-5|few
CAGSGQGHQPQHF
TGTGCCGGATCCGGACAGGGTCATCAGCCCCAGCATTTT
>TRBV19|.|TRBJ1-5|.
CATTRGADPFGPQHF
TGTGCCACCACCCGGGGGGCCGACCCGTTCGGGCCCCAGCATTTT
>TRBV5-1|.|TRBJ2-3|.
CASTTNSGTTDTQYF
TGCGCCAGCACAACCAATTCGGGGACGACAGATACGCAGTATTTT
>TRBV7-9|.|TRBJ2-1|.
CASSLLFGGAGEQFF
TGTGCCAGCAGCTTATTGTTTGGGGGGGCGGGTGAGCAGTTCTTC
>TRBV7-2|.|TRBJ1-2|.
CASSLEIPLYGYTF
TGTGCCAGCAGCTTAGAAATCCCTCTCTATGGCTACACCTTC
>TRBV19|.|TRBJ1-5|medium-sized
CASSGLNQPQHF
TGTGCCAGTTCAGGGCTCAATCAGCCCCAGCATTTT
>TRBV7-9|.|TRBJ2-7|.
CASSLGNEQYF
TGTGCCAGCAGCTTAGGCAACGAGCAGTACTTC
>TRBV27|.|TRBJ2-5|.
CASSYGTSQETQYF
TGTGCCAGCAGTTACGGGACAAGCCAAGAGACCCAGTACTTC